This T cell receptor beta chain comes out of a study of cytomegalovirus exposure and HLA in healthy donors. A note on this clone: What it recognizes is unknown.

Overall study results and limits: Most observed TCR sequences were rare, whereas some public TCRs were detected in many donors. An analysis was carried out at a later point. It showed that HLA-associated TCR beta chains were more clonally expanded than equally common non-associated chains.

Researchers ran the PCR with 60 Vbeta and 13 Jbeta primers. The authors' processing: Counted up in a later analysis, unique TCR beta chains came to about 80 million, with about 10 million shared. Produced via immunoSEQ multiplex PCR; TCRdb's table is partial and in-frame only. The D gene and trimming were derived from the DNA, and the V and J assignments and clone size from that table. The data contain approximately 130,000 clones, roughly 77% of them singletons. The sequence was obtained from a woman between 40 and 50 years old in good health and CMV-seropositive. The material sequenced was PBMCs.

The CDR3: CASSLAGTGGLYNEQFF. As DNA, the CDR3 is TGTGCCAGCAGCTTAGCCGGGACTGGCGGCCTCTACAATGAGCAGTTCTTC. The chain recombines TRBV28 with TRBJ2-1; tentatively, D is TRBD2 (6 bases). The V end was cut by 6 bases, the J end by 3 bases, with 21 bases between. The CDR3 has 17 amino acids. The germline CDR1 and CDR2 sequences are MDHEN and SYDVKM.